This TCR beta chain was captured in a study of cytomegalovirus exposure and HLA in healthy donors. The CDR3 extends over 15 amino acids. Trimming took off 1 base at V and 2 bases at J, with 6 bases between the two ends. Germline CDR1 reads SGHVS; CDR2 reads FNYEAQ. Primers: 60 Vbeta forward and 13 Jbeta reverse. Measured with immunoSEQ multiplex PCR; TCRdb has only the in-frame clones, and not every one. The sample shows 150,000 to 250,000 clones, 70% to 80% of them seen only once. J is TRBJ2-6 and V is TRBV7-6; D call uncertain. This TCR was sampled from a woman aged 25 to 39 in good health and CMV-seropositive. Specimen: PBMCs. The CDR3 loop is CASSLGVPGANVLTF. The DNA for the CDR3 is TGTGCCAGCAGCTTAGGAGTCCCTGGGGCCAACGTCCTGACTTTC.